Each of the 9 T cell receptor beta chains below was sequenced from the same sample in a study of blood T cell repertoires in COVID-19. Profiling relied on immunoSEQ multiplex PCR, and the TCRdb table lists in-frame clones only, not all of them. The data show fewer than 200,000 clones, about 88% seen once. Material for sequencing was peripheral blood. The receptors come from a man between 60 and 75 years old with acute or convalescent COVID-19.

V gene TRBV5-1 combines with J gene TRBJ1-1, with TRBD1 matching 7 bases. Losses at the gene ends were 1 base for V and 4 bases for J; bases not matched to a gene: 4. The CDR3 has 14 residues. Germline V CDR1 and CDR2: SGHRS, YFSETQ. The CDR3 is CASSLNQGGTEAFF. The DNA of the CDR3 is TGCGCCAGCAGCTTGAATCAGGGGGGCACTGAAGCTTTCTTT.

The chain couples TRBV18 to TRBJ1-2, with 7 bases aligning to TRBD1. Losses at the gene ends were 6 bases for V and 4 bases for J; bases not matched to a gene: 11. This CDR3 spans 15 amino acids. Germline V gene sequence: CDR1 KGHSH, CDR2 LQKENI. CDR3 nucleotide sequence: TGTGCCAGCTCTCTCGACAGGGCGACTGGCTATGGCTACACCTTC. Amino acid sequence: CASSLDRATGYGYTF.

On this clone itself: The same CDR3 also results from other DNA sequences found in this sample. The chain has TRBV3-1 (or the pseudogene TRBV3-2) and TRBJ1-1; D gene uncertain. Germline CDR1 is LGHDT and CDR2 is YNNKEL (reference sequence). The length of the CDR3 is 14 residues. Trimming took off 0 bases at V and 1 base at J, with 6 bases between the two ends. In DNA, the CDR3 is TGTGCCAGCAGCCAAGATGGGCGGAACACTGAAGCTTTCTTT. It specifies CASSQDGRNTEAFF.

The DNA for the CDR3 is TGCGCCAGCAGTTCGGGAGGGGGGTTGAGGGTCAATGAGCAGTTCTTC. Translating it yields CASSSGGGLRVNEQFF. The chain uses TRBV5-1 and TRBJ2-1; TRBD2 matches at 8 bases. From germline, CDR1 is SGHRS and CDR2 YFSETQ. J gave up 6 bases and V 5 bases, and 13 bases lay outside the gene matches. There are 16 residues in the CDR3.

The sample holds a few counts of this clone. The chain uses TRBV6-5 and TRBJ2-2; 10 nucleotides align to TRBD1. This CDR3 has 16 residues. The J segment lost 4 bases and the V segment lost 4 bases, leaving 6 bases of the junction unmatched. Germline assignment: CDR1 MNHEY and CDR2 SVGAGI. The CDR3 nucleotides are TGTGCCAGCAGTTTCGACAGGGGGCATGTCACCGGGGAGCTGTTTTTT. Its translation: CASSFDRGHVTGELFF.

The chain couples TRBV2 to TRBJ1-4; 9 nucleotides line up with TRBD1. Germline V gives CDR1 SNHLY, CDR2 FYNNEI. The CDR3 consists of 13 residues. V dropped 6 bases and J dropped 8; count of bases not matched to a gene: 4. The CDR3 sequence is CASRQGANEKLFF. In DNA, the CDR3 is TGTGCCAGCAGACAGGGGGCGAACGAAAAACTGTTTTTT.

The chain employs TRBV27 and TRBJ1-1; no clear D. Trimming removed 7 bases at V and 3 bases at J, with 15 bases between. The CDR3 is 14 residues long. The germline CDR1 and CDR2 sequences are MNHEY and SMNVEV (reference sequence). The CDR3 protein is CASNERRSDTEAFF. CDR3 nucleotide sequence: TGTGCCAGCAACGAGCGGCGATCGGACACTGAAGCTTTCTTT.

The CDR3, as DNA: TGTGCCAGCAGCTCGATGGCTAGCGCTAGCACAGATACGCAGTATTTT. Protein product: CASSSMASASTDTQYF. The rearrangement joins TRBV5-4 to TRBJ2-3; maybe TRBD2 (6 bases). Per the germline V gene, CDR1 is SGHNT and CDR2 is YYREEE (reference sequence). Trimming removed 3 bases from V and 0 bases from J, with 14 bases in between. This CDR3 region has 16 residues.

The chain carries TRBV28 and TRBJ2-7; 11 positions match TRBD2. Germline values: CDR1 MDHEN, CDR2 SYDVKM. Trimming cost V 6 bases and J 5 bases; bases outside gene matches: 6. CDR3 length: 14 residues. DNA for the CDR3: TGTGCCAGCAGCACTAGCGGGAGATTCGACGAGCAGTACTTC. Residues: CASSTSGRFDEQYF.